This TCR beta chain was observed in a study of blood T cell repertoires in COVID-19. Overall study: From T cells, B-cell-depleted T cells, or PBMCs came the material, which was cDNA or gDNA.

The CDR3 length is 13 residues. From germline, CDR1 is ENHRY and CDR2 SYGVKD. Trimming took 2 bases from V and 4 from J, leaving 7 bases between them. Symptom resolution, clearance, or two negative PCRs marked the recovered donors of Cohort 3. Clones were read by immunoSEQ multiplex PCR, and TCRdb kept only the in-frame ones, dropping some. The table shows about 480,000 clones, with about 88% occurring only once. The rearrangement joins TRBV10-3 to TRBJ2-3, with D perhaps TRBD1 (5 bases). This clonotype was obtained from a woman aged 60-70 years who had recovered from COVID-19. The sample consisted of PBMCs or T cells enriched from blood (not recorded which). CDR3 nucleotides: TGTGCCATCAGTGAGCAGGGTTCAGATACGCAGTATTTT. This sequence encodes CAISEQGSDTQYF.